Presented here are 16 T cell receptor beta chains from one specimen sequenced in a study of CD8+ T cells in alopecia areata. Reverse transcription of extracted RNA yielded cDNA, which provided the sequencing template. Profiling relied on immunoSEQ multiplex PCR, and the TCRdb table lists in-frame clones only, not all of them. Here the sample spans about 180,000 clones, 51% being singletons. Treatment specified: oral pan-JAK inhibitor, 5-10 mg twice daily. The source was CD8+ T cells sorted from blood, collected at week 52, from a patient treated with tofacitinib. The receptors originated from a human donor with alopecia areata.

V usage is TRBV30 and J usage is TRBJ2-4; weak D call: TRBD1 (6 bases). CDR3 length: 17 residues. Trimming removed 4 bases at V and 1 base at J, with 20 bases between. CDR1 is GTSNPN, CDR2 SVGIG, per germline (reference sequence). The DNA of the CDR3 is TGTGCCTGGAAACAGGACAGCCCCCTCGGGGCCAAAAACATTCAGTACTTC. Translated, it gives CAWKQDSPLGAKNIQYF.

The rearrangement uses TRBV27 and TRBJ1-2; TRBD1 agrees at 8 bases. This CDR3 has 13 amino acids. Germline values: CDR1 MNHEY, CDR2 SMNVEV (reference sequence). With 5 bases clipped from V and 6 bases from J, the junction kept 5 bases outside the gene matches. CDR3 sequence reads: CASSPWTGHGYTF. For the CDR3, the DNA is TGTGCCAGCAGTCCATGGACAGGGCATGGCTACACCTTC.

The CDR3 protein is CAWSVGATEAFF. The CDR3 DNA reads as TGTGCCTGGAGTGTGGGGGCCACTGAAGCTTTCTTT. The chain links TRBV30 to TRBJ1-1; D perhaps matches TRBD1 (6 bases). The length of the CDR3 is 12 residues. Germline V gives CDR1 GTSNPN, CDR2 SVGIG (reference sequence). V lost 0 bases, J lost 4 bases, and 6 bases lay in between.

The CDR3 DNA reads as TGTGCCAGCAGCCCAACGAGGGGACAGGGGTCATACGAGCAGTACTTC. Translating it yields CASSPTRGQGSYEQYF. The rearrangement joins TRBV11-2 to TRBJ2-7; 10 bases match TRBD1. With 5 bases clipped from V and 4 bases from J, the junction kept 11 bases outside the gene matches. The CDR3 runs 16 residues. Germline-derived CDR1 and CDR2 are SGHAT and FQNNGV.

The DNA for the CDR3 is TGCGCCAGCAGCTTGGCAAGGACAGGATCCAACACCGGGGAGCTGTTTTTT. It codes for CASSLARTGSNTGELFF. The rearrangement links TRBV5-1 to TRBJ2-2; TRBD1 matches 7 bases. In germline, CDR1 is SGHRS, CDR2 YFSETQ. Trimming removed 0 bases from V and 2 bases from J; junction bases left unmatched: 7. CDR3 length equals 17 residues.

This clone was observed a few times. An end of the junction differs from the germline gene, which may be a read error. The chain joins TRBV7-9 to TRBJ2-5; the match to TRBD1 covers 7 bases. Per germline, CDR1 SEHNR and CDR2 FQNEAQ (reference sequence). The CDR3 has 14 residues. In DNA form, the CDR3 reads TGTGCCAGCAGCTCGGACAGGAGCCAAGGGACCCAGTACTTC. Its translation: CASSSDRSQGTQYF.

Comment on this clone: A junction end diverges from the germline sequence, so it may reflect a read error. DNA of the CDR3: TGTGCCAGCAGCCAAGATGCTACTAGCGGGGGGTACGAGCAGTACTTC. Translated: CASSQDATSGGYEQYF. The chain couples TRBV4-1 to TRBJ2-7; 12 positions match TRBD2. Looked up from germline, CDR1 is MGHRA and CDR2 is YSYEKL. CDR3 size: 16 residues.

The J gene is TRBJ1-5, the V gene TRBV4-2, with a weak D call TRBD1 (6 bases). Between the trimmed V and J ends, which lost 1 base and 5 bases, there was a span of 9 bases. From germline, CDR1 is LGHNA and CDR2 YNFKEQ. The CDR3 contains 14 residues. The CDR3 nucleotides are TGTGCCAGCAGCCAAGCAGCAGGGGATCAGCCCCAGCATTTT. This gives the protein CASSQAAGDQPQHF.

This sequence joins TRBV29-1 and TRBJ2-3, with TRBD2 identical over 15 bases. The V gene's germline CDR1 is SQVTM and CDR2 ANQGSEA. J was trimmed by 4 bases and V by 7 bases; bases with no gene match: 3. The CDR3 spans 14 residues. CDR3 region: CSGGLAGGSDTQYF. CDR3 nucleotide sequence: TGCAGCGGCGGACTAGCGGGGGGGTCAGATACGCAGTATTTT.

The chain uses TRBV30 and TRBJ1-2; no clear D gene. The CDR3 has 14 amino acids. Germline V gives CDR1 GTSNPN, CDR2 SVGIG (reference sequence). Trimming stripped 0 bases from V and 0 bases from J, with 8 bases between. The CDR3 region is CAWSVLRTNYGYTF. CDR3 in DNA: TGTGCCTGGAGTGTACTCCGGACTAACTATGGCTACACCTTC.

This clone appeared once. This rearrangement joins TRBV30 to TRBJ1-1; D is possibly TRBD1 (5 bases). The CDR3 contains 13 residues. V lost 4 bases and J lost 3, with 12 bases in between. Germline V CDR1 and CDR2: GTSNPN, SVGIG (reference sequence). CDR3 nucleotides: TGTGCCTGGACCGGTCGGGGACACACTGAAGCTTTCTTT. The encoded protein is CAWTGRGHTEAFF.

The rearrangement links TRBV7-9 to TRBJ2-6, with no clear D. Per germline, CDR1 SEHNR and CDR2 FQNEAQ (reference sequence). The length of the CDR3 is 17 residues. Trimming took off 1 base at V and 4 bases at J, with 14 bases between the two ends. CDR3 sequence (DNA): TGTGCCAGCAGCTTAGAGACTGTCGTGGTCGGGGCCAACGTCCTGACTTTC. Protein product: CASSLETVVVGANVLTF. The variable domain in full, with the rest retrieved from reference TRBV7-9 and TRBJ2-6, is DTGVSQNPRHKITKRGQNVTFRCDPISEHNRLYWYRQTLGQGPEFLTYFQNEAQLEKSRLLSDRFSAERPKGSFSTLEIQRTEQGDSAMYLCASSLETVVVGANVLTFGAGSRLTVL.

This clone turned up a few times. The chain uses TRBV20-1 and TRBJ2-7; D is uncertain. This CDR3 comprises 11 residues. Looked up from germline, CDR1 is DFQATT and CDR2 is SNEGSKA (reference sequence). The V and J ends lost 1 base and 5 bases respectively, with 6 bases between them. The CDR3 DNA reads TGCAGTGCTAGAGTGCTGGACGAGCAGTACTTC. Its translation is CSARVLDEQYF.

The CDR3 protein is CASSLRSGTGITDTQYF. The CDR3 coding sequence is TGTGCCAGCAGCTTGAGGAGTGGGACAGGGATCACAGATACGCAGTATTTT. This sequence joins TRBV13 and TRBJ2-3; 9 bases fit TRBD1. Germline V gene data show CDR1 as PRHDT and CDR2 as FYEKMQ (reference sequence). This CDR3 has 17 residues. Trimming cost V 3 bases and J 2 bases; bases outside gene matches: 9.

The rearrangement uses TRBV19 and TRBJ1-2; TRBD1 aligns across 7 bases. The CDR3 runs 14 residues. V lost 7 bases and J lost 0; bases outside the gene matches: 5. Germline V gene data show CDR1 as LNHDA and CDR2 as SQIVND (reference sequence). CDR3 DNA: TGTGCCAGTACCCGGGACAGATCTAACTATGGCTACACCTTC. Amino acid sequence: CASTRDRSNYGYTF.

This clone was counted once. This sequence joins TRBV5-1 and TRBJ2-2; 8 bases are shared with TRBD1. Looked up from germline, CDR1 is SGHRS and CDR2 is YFSETQ. The V gene end was trimmed by 0 bases and the J gene end by 1 base; junction bases not matched to a gene: 5. CDR3 length equals 17 residues. CDR3 in amino acids: CASSLAGQGVNTGELFF. The CDR3 DNA reads as TGCGCCAGCAGCTTGGCCGGACAGGGTGTGAACACCGGGGAGCTGTTTTTT.